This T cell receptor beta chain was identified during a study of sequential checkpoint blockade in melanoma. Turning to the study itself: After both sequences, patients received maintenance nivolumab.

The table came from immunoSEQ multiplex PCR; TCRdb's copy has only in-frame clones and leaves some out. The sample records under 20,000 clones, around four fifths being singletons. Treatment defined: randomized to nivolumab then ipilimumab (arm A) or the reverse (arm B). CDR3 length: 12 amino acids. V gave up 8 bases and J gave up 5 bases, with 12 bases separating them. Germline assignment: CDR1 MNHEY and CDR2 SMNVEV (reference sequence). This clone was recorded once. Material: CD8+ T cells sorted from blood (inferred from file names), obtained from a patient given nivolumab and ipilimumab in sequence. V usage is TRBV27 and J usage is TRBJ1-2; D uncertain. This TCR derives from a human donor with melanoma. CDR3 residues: CASGMTRYGYTF. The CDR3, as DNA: TGTGCCAGCGGAATGACACGTTATGGCTACACCTTC.